Each of the 22 T cell receptor beta chains below was sequenced from the same sample in a study of blood T cells in healthy people across ages. For the second PCR, which ran for about 7 to 11 cycles, a sample-barcoded 5' primer and a J-beta primer mix were used. TCRdb reprocessed the 5' RACE reads with MiXCR, giving one entry per CDR3 protein. Here the sample spans roughly 1.5 million distinct CDR3 sequences, less than 45% being singletons. Sequencing used blood. The receptors shown here come from a young woman in good health.

This clonotype turned up a few times. This chain joins TRBV6-2 or TRBV6-3 and TRBJ2-1; 12 positions agree with TRBD2. CDR1 is MNHEY and CDR2 is SVGEGT in the germline V gene. The J segment lost 4 bases and the V segment lost 2 bases, leaving 3 bases of the junction unmatched. The CDR3 is 16 residues long. The CDR3 coding sequence is TGTGCCAGCAGTTACCATGGACTAGCGGGATACAATGAGCAGTTCTTC. This encodes CASSYHGLAGYNEQFF.

Comments on this clonotype: The junction does not match germline at one end; this may be a read error. The genes are TRBV29-1 and TRBJ2-1, with 9 bases that match TRBD2. Germline-derived CDR1 and CDR2 are SQVTM and ANQGSEA. This CDR3 is 14 amino acids long. Written as DNA, the CDR3 is TGTAGCGTCTTAGCGGGGGCGACCTACAATGAGCAGGTCTTC. Its protein product is CSVLAGATYNEQVF.

This clonotype was recorded at least ten times. The rearrangement joins TRBV4-2 to TRBJ2-7, with a possible D match to TRBD1 (5 bases). The CDR3 is 15 residues long. CDR1 LGHNA and CDR2 YNFKEQ come from the germline V gene. The V gene lost 0 bases and the J gene lost 4 bases, with 13 bases spanning the gap. Written as DNA, the CDR3 is TGTGCCAGCAGCCAAGATGTCCAGGGTCGGTACGAGCAGTACTTC. Translating it yields CASSQDVQGRYEQYF.

V and J are TRBV12-3 or TRBV12-4 and TRBJ1-5; D possibly corresponds to TRBD1 (6 bases). The CDR3 sequence is 14 residues long. V shed 8 bases and J shed 3 bases, with 14 bases lying between them. The CDR3 spells CASWQGNVNQPQHF. CDR3 DNA: TGTGCCAGCTGGCAGGGGAATGTCAATCAGCCCCAGCATTTT.

For the CDR3, the DNA is TGTGCCAGCAGTTCCCCGGGCCGCGGAGGGATTCAGTACTTC. This gives the protein CASSSPGRGGIQYF. This chain connects TRBV6-2 or TRBV6-3 to TRBJ2-4, with a tentative D call TRBD2 (6 bases). The germline V and J ends were trimmed by 4 bases and 10 bases, with 17 bases remaining between them. The CDR3 sequence is 14 residues long. Germline V gene lookup returns CDR1 MNHEY and CDR2 SVGEGT.

This clonotype was observed many times. The chain's CDR3 is CSVGGTGINEQFF. Here the CDR3 DNA reads TGCAGCGTTGGAGGGACAGGGATTAATGAGCAGTTCTTC. This rearrangement joins TRBV29-1 to TRBJ2-1; 9 bases align to TRBD1. Germline V lookup: CDR1 SQVTM, CDR2 ANQGSEA. CDR3 length equals 13 residues. The J segment lost 7 bases and the V segment lost 4 bases, leaving 5 bases of the junction unmatched.

This clonotype has only a few counts. V is TRBV6-6 and J is TRBJ2-2; 7 nucleotides agree with TRBD1. The length of the CDR3 is 14 residues. Germline V CDR1 and CDR2: MNHNY, SVGAGI (reference sequence). J lost 0 bases, V lost 7 bases, and 2 bases had no gene match. CDR3 sequence (DNA): TGTGCCAGCACCACAGGGGCGAACACCGGGGAGCTGTTTTTT. It codes for CASTTGANTGELFF.

This clonotype was counted between two and nine times. The chain combines TRBV20-1 with TRBJ1-2; D not certain. This CDR3 spans 13 amino acids. Germline CDR1 is DFQATT and CDR2 is SNEGSKA (reference sequence). Trimming cost V 7 bases and J 4 bases, with 16 bases left between them. The CDR3 is CSVWPAVAYGYTF. The CDR3 DNA follows: TGCAGTGTTTGGCCGGCAGTCGCCTATGGCTACACCTTC.

This clonotype was detected only a few times. The V gene is TRBV6-2 or TRBV6-3, the J gene TRBJ2-7; no clear D gene. CDR3 size: 13 residues. The V end lost 5 bases, the J end lost 7 bases, and 15 bases lay between the germline ends. CDR1 and CDR2 (germline): MNHEY, SVGEGT. In nucleotides, the CDR3 is TGTGCCAGCAGTCCCCTGACGCCGAGGGAGCAGTACTTC. Its translation: CASSPLTPREQYF.

This clonotype was recorded once. The V and J genes are TRBV6-2 or TRBV6-3 and TRBJ2-5, with TRBD1 identical over 7 bases. The trim removed 7 bases at V and 13 bases at J, leaving 18 bases unmatched. This CDR3 has 14 amino acids. Germline loops: CDR1 MNHEY, CDR2 SVGEGT. CDR3: CASTHPGTAYELYF. The CDR3 DNA reads as TGTGCCAGCACCCACCCCGGGACAGCCTACGAGCTGTACTTC.

V gene TRBV20-1 combines with J gene TRBJ1-5; D not certain. Germline assignment: CDR1 DFQATT and CDR2 SNEGSKA (reference sequence). The CDR3 has 14 amino acids. The V end lost 4 bases, the J end lost 0 bases, and 10 bases lay between the germline ends. Here the CDR3 reads CSAIFGNSNQPQHF. DNA for the CDR3: TGCAGTGCTATCTTCGGTAATAGCAATCAGCCCCAGCATTTT.

The gene calls are TRBV6-1 and TRBJ1-4; 10 bases match TRBD1. V shed 7 bases and J 8 bases; nucleotides not matched to a gene: 7. In germline, CDR1 is MNHNS, CDR2 SASEGT. CDR3 length equals 14 residues. This CDR3 reads CASTRTGGSEKLFF. CDR3 DNA sequence: TGTGCCAGCACTAGGACAGGGGGAAGCGAAAAACTGTTTTTT.

V gene TRBV12-3 or TRBV12-4 combines with J gene TRBJ1-2, with D unclear. The CDR3 extends over 13 amino acids. V shed 3 bases and J shed 1 base, with 6 bases lying between them. CDR3 DNA: TGTGCCAGCAGTTTGAAAAGTAACTATGGCTACACCTTC. Translated: CASSLKSNYGYTF.

J is TRBJ1-2 and V is TRBV7-9, with D unresolved. V dropped 2 bases and J dropped 8 bases, with 12 bases sitting between them. This CDR3 is 13 amino acids long. Germline V gene lookup returns CDR1 SEHNR and CDR2 FQNEAQ (reference sequence). CDR3 sequence reads: CASSLTELSGYTF. CDR3 nucleotide sequence: TGTGCCAGCAGCTTAACTGAACTATCAGGCTACACCTTC.

Remarks on this clonotype: One junction end disagrees with the germline gene, perhaps due to a read error. The chain's CDR3 is CANSYSRGTACEQYF. In DNA, the CDR3 is TGTGCCAACAGTTACTCACGAGGGACTGCCTGCGAGCAGTACTTC. The chain joins TRBV6-2 or TRBV6-3 to TRBJ2-4; D perhaps matches TRBD2 (6 bases). The DNA end is a closer match to TRBJ2-7, so the J assignment may be wrong. Germline CDR1 and CDR2: MNHEY and SVGEGT. This CDR3 has 15 residues.

This clonotype was seen only a few times. The V gene is TRBV27, the J gene TRBJ2-1; D ambiguous. Germline V gene sequence: CDR1 MNHEY, CDR2 SMNVEV (reference sequence). The CDR3 loop spans 13 amino acids. Trimming left V 6 bases short and J 3 bases short, with 9 bases between. CDR3 in amino acids: CASSDSFYNEQFF. The CDR3 nucleotides read TGTGCCAGCAGCGATTCTTTCTACAATGAGCAGTTCTTC.

This clonotype was seen ten or more times. The J gene is TRBJ2-3, the V gene TRBV20-1; 7 nucleotides align to TRBD2. Germline CDR1 and CDR2: DFQATT and SNEGSKA (reference sequence). V was pared by 7 bases and J by 3 bases, with 4 bases of the junction left unmatched. This CDR3 contains 12 residues. The CDR3 loop is CSETSRTDTQYF. Here the CDR3 DNA reads TGCAGTGAGACTAGCCGGACAGATACGCAGTATTTT.

On this clonotype: At one end, the junction sequence differs from germline, possibly due to a read error. The CDR3 nucleotides are TGTGCCGGCAGCTTAGATCTGGGACTAGCGGGGTCCTACGAGCAGTACTTC. Its protein product is CAGSLDLGLAGSYEQYF. The genes are TRBV11-2 and TRBJ2-7; 13 bases are shared with TRBD2. The CDR3 extends over 17 amino acids. Germline V lookup: CDR1 SGHAT, CDR2 FQNNGV.

The CDR3 here is CASSPDGNEQFF. DNA of the CDR3: TGTGCCAGCAGTCCCGACGGGAATGAGCAGTTCTTC. V gene TRBV9 combines with J gene TRBJ2-1, with D unresolved. From germline, CDR1 is SGDLS and CDR2 YYNGEE. Trimming took off 5 bases at V and 7 bases at J, with 10 bases between the two ends. The CDR3 spans 12 residues.

The gene calls are TRBV10-3 and TRBJ2-5, with D possibly being TRBD1 or TRBD2 (5 bases each). Trimming pared 11 bases from V and 11 bases from J, leaving 24 bases between. CDR3 length: 13 residues. Per germline, CDR1 ENHRY and CDR2 SYGVKD. This CDR3 reads CAANRDGLNEQYF. CDR3 DNA sequence: TGTGCCGCAAACCGGGACGGACTCAATGAGCAGTACTTC.

The gene calls are TRBV4-3 and TRBJ2-2; D not resolved. This CDR3 region has 17 residues. Trimming stripped 0 bases from V and 0 bases from J, with 11 bases between. CDR1 is LGHNA, CDR2 YSLEER, per germline. CDR3 sequence reads: CASSQDLQRTNTGELFF. DNA for the CDR3: TGCGCCAGCAGCCAAGATCTTCAGAGAACGAACACCGGGGAGCTGTTTTTT.

The chain employs TRBV5-6 and TRBJ1-5; D perhaps matches TRBD1 (5 bases). This CDR3 has 15 residues. Germline assignment: CDR1 SGHDT and CDR2 YYEEEE. Between the trimmed V and J ends, which lost 3 bases and 7 bases, there was a span of 17 bases. CDR3 amino acids: CASSYSPGFSQPQHF. CDR3 DNA sequence: TGTGCCAGCAGCTATAGTCCAGGGTTTAGCCAGCCCCAGCATTTT.